Listed below are T cell receptor beta chains from one sample, sequenced in a study of control samples from healthy donors and cancer patients. Measured with immunoSEQ multiplex PCR; TCRdb has only the in-frame clones, and not every one. This sample has about 38,000 clones; more than 70% occur once, and the top ten carry roughly 21%. Input material: PBMCs. The receptors stem from a woman in her fifties or sixties with lung cancer. Both conserved end residues are part of each CDR3. A D gene is named only where the DNA matches it firmly. Where a row states a size, it is once, few, many or the class of an expanded clone; other rows omit it.

>TRBV10-1|-|TRBJ2-3|-
TGCGCCAGCAGTGAGGTTGGATCACGCCAACCGGGTACGCAGTATTTT
CASSEVGSRQPGTQYF
>TRBV3-1/TRBV3-2|-|TRBJ1-2|-
TGTGCCAGCAGTCCCGTAGATTCACCCTCGAGGGGCTACACCTTC
CASSPVDSPSRGYTF
>TRBV2|-|TRBJ2-2|-
TGTGCCAGCAGTGAAGCAAGGGATCGGAACACCGGGGAGCTGTTTTTT
CASSEARDRNTGELFF
>TRBV4-1|TRBD1|TRBJ1-5|few
TGCGCCAGCAGACCGGGACAGCTTAGCAATCAGCCCCAGCATTTT
CASRPGQLSNQPQHF
>TRBV19|-|TRBJ1-4|-
TGTGCCAGTAGTACGCGGGAAACTAATGAAAAACTGTTTTTT
CASSTRETNEKLFF
>TRBV7-9|TRBD2|TRBJ2-1|-
TGTGCCAGCAGCGTTAGCGGGGCGAGCTCCTACAATGAGCAGTTCTTC
CASSVSGASSYNEQFF
>TRBV9|-|TRBJ1-1|-
TGTGCCAGCAGCGCTCGCGGAGGTGCAGGGAAGGACACTGAAGCTTTCTTT
CASSARGGAGKDTEAFF
>TRBV6-5|-|TRBJ2-7|-
TGTGCCAGCAGTTCTAATCTCGGCGGTGGCGGATCCGAGCAGTACTTC
CASSSNLGGGGSEQYF
>TRBV7-2|-|TRBJ1-2|-
TGTGCCAGCAGCCCTCAACAGGGAGGGAATTATGGCTACACCTTC
CASSPQQGGNYGYTF
>TRBV6-7|-|TRBJ2-2|few
TGTGCCAGCAGTTACTCGAGACGCGGGAATAGTATCGCCGGGGAGCTGTTTTTT
CASSYSRRGNSIAGELFF
>TRBV15|-|TRBJ1-3|-
TGTGCCACCAGCAGAGAAGGTCAGGGCGTCTCTGGAAACACCATATATTTT
CATSREGQGVSGNTIYF
>TRBV10-3|TRBD2|TRBJ2-1|-
TGTGCCATCAGGATGACTAGCGGATCCCAATACAATGAGCAGTTCTTC
CAIRMTSGSQYNEQFF
>TRBV10-3|TRBD1|TRBJ2-2|-
TGTGCCATCAGTGATAGCGGGACAGGGGAGATCGGGGAGCTGTTTTTT
CAISDSGTGEIGELFF
>TRBV29-1|-|TRBJ2-7|few
TGCAGCGTTGAAGATCGGGTCTACGAGCAGTACTTC
CSVEDRVYEQYF
>TRBV11-2|-|TRBJ1-1|once
TGTGCCAGCAGCTTAACGATGCCCACTGAAGCTTTCTTT
CASSLTMPTEAFF
>TRBV19|-|TRBJ2-1|-
TGTGCCAGTAGTCCAGGGGCTAGCCTTCACAATGAGCAGTTCTTC
CASSPGASLHNEQFF
>TRBV4-1|TRBD2|TRBJ2-1|-
TGCGCCAGCAGCCAAGAAGTAACTAGCGGTTGGAATGAGCAGTTCTTC
CASSQEVTSGWNEQFF
>TRBV27|-|TRBJ1-1|-
TGTGCCAGCAGCCTCAGGATTAGGGAGAGTAGCGACACTGAAGCTTTCTTT
CASSLRIRESSDTEAFF
>TRBV10-1|-|TRBJ1-5|-
TGCGCCAGCAGTGAGCAGAGCAATCAGCCCCAGCATTTT
CASSEQSNQPQHF
>TRBV5-1|-|TRBJ2-1|once
TGCGCCAGCAGCTTCCAGGGGAGCTCCTACAATGAGCAGTTCTTC
CASSFQGSSYNEQFF
>TRBV18|TRBD1|TRBJ2-2|few
TGTGCTGGGACCGGGACAGGGAACACCGGGGAGCTGTTTTTT
CAGTGTGNTGELFF
>TRBV28|-|TRBJ1-2|-
TGTGCCAGCGCTGCAGCACCCGGGAACTATGGCTACACCTTC
CASAAAPGNYGYTF
>TRBV7-2|TRBD2|TRBJ2-7|-
TGTGCCAGCAGCGCGACGGGGGGGCGATTCGACGAGCAGTACTTC
CASSATGGRFDEQYF
>TRBV29-1|-|TRBJ2-1|-
TGCAGCGCCCTAATGGTATCCTACAATGAGCAGTTCTTC
CSALMVSYNEQFF
>TRBV12-5|-|TRBJ2-7|-
TGTGCTAGTGGTAGGGGCTACGAGCAGTACTTC
CASGRGYEQYF